This T cell receptor beta chain was recorded in a study of T cells in Graves' hyperthyroidism and ophthalmopathy. This clonotype was counted at least ten times. The germline gives CDR1 SGHAT, CDR2 FQNNGV. V shed 4 bases, J shed 3 bases, and the junction held 7 bases outside the gene matches. This CDR3 is built from 16 residues. RNA transcripts yielded amplified TCR beta CDR3 regions. An initial round of RT-PCR targeting the TCR CDR3 relied on the HTBI primer set. TCRdb reanalysed the multiplex PCR reads using MiXCR and keeps one entry per CDR3 protein. This sample has fewer than 650,000 distinct CDR3 sequences, with roughly 15% found just once.

Sequences were obtained from blood. The source of this sequence is a middle-aged woman with Graves' hyperthyroidism. The J gene is TRBJ2-3, the V gene TRBV11-2; 10 bases are a match to TRBD2. CDR3 region: CASSSLAGFLTDTQYF. Written as DNA, the CDR3 is TGTGCCAGCAGCTCACTAGCGGGATTTCTTACAGATACGCAGTATTTT.